What follows is one T cell receptor (beta chain) and its context. Its antigen is unknown. Using its own MiXCR run on the 5' RACE reads, TCRdb lists one record per CDR3 protein. The table has about 73,000 distinct CDR3 sequences, around 7.7% seen once. The data stem from a study of T cells after yellow fever vaccination. Study conclusions and caveats: High-abundance clonotypes from the bulk population could contaminate FACS-sorted repertoires.

This TCR derives from a man aged 30-40 years who received the YFV17D yellow fever vaccine. Here the sequenced sample was CD8+ T cells sorted from PBMCs, taken on the day of the yellow fever booster vaccination.

CDR3 amino acids: CASSDSPQSITETQYF. Here the CDR3 DNA reads TGTGCCAGCAGTGACTCCCCACAGTCTATCACAGAGACCCAGTACTTC. The chain recombines TRBV2 with TRBJ2-5; no definite D call. CDR1 and CDR2 (germline): SNHLY, FYNNEI. This CDR3 is 16 amino acids long. V was clipped by 3 bases and J by 4 bases, with 18 bases between them. Using reference TRBV2 and TRBJ2-5 for the parts outside the CDR3, the full variable domain is EPEVTQTPSHQVTQMGQEVILRCVPISNHLYFYWYRQILGQKVEFLVSFYNNEISEKSEIFDDQFSVERPDGSNFTLKIRSTKLEDSAMYFCASSDSPQSITETQYFGPGTRLLVL.